Following are 26 T cell receptor beta chains from one sample sequenced in a study of shared clonotypes between healthy human individuals. TCRdb's copy holds only in-frame clones and misses some; the assay was immunoSEQ multiplex PCR. The repertoire consists of 2,500,000 or so clones, with roughly 92% occurring once and the leading ten covering 0.37%. The sequenced sample consisted of naive CD4+ T cells from PBMCs. As to subset: CD45RA+ positively selected. The receptors stem from a man aged 18 to 29 in good health. Some clones in this sample may be carry-over from other donors' samples.

The chain is built from TRBV7-2 and TRBJ2-5, with 12 bases matching TRBD2. The CDR3 covers 16 residues. The junction had 7 bases not matched to a gene; V was cut back by 1 base and J by 7 bases. CDR1 is SGHTA, CDR2 FQGNSA, per germline. CDR3 residues: CASSLDLTSGSGTQYF. CDR3 bases: TGTGCCAGCAGCTTAGACTTGACTAGCGGGAGCGGGACCCAGTACTTC.

V and J are TRBV5-4 and TRBJ2-7; 9 bases are a match to TRBD1. V was clipped by 1 base and J by 6 bases; unmatched bases: 8. CDR3 size: 15 residues. Germline V gene sequence: CDR1 SGHNT, CDR2 YYREEE (reference sequence). CDR3 loop: CASSLSPGQGVEQYF. DNA of the CDR3: TGTGCCAGCAGCTTGTCTCCGGGACAGGGAGTCGAGCAGTACTTC.

The chain couples TRBV5-6 to TRBJ2-1, with D unclear. This CDR3 is 11 amino acids long. Trimming shortened V by 2 bases and J by 10 bases, and 7 bases separated the two germline ends. Per germline, CDR1 SGHDT and CDR2 YYEEEE. CDR3 protein: CASSLRREQFF. In DNA form, the CDR3 reads TGTGCCAGCAGCTTACGTAGGGAGCAGTTCTTC.

This chain joins TRBV5-1 and TRBJ2-7; D gene ambiguous. The CDR3 is made up of 13 amino acids. Germline V gene data show CDR1 as SGHRS and CDR2 as YFSETQ. V lost 0 bases, J lost 3 bases, and 7 bases lay in between. Here the CDR3 reads CASSLGTFYEQYF. The CDR3 coding sequence is TGCGCCAGCAGCTTGGGTACGTTCTACGAGCAGTACTTC.

In regard to this clone: This sample includes further DNA sequences coding for the same CDR3. This chain connects TRBV11-3 to TRBJ2-3; TRBD2 agrees at 7 bases. Germline CDR1 reads SGHNT; CDR2 reads YENEEA. V gave up 3 bases and J gave up 2 bases; unmatched junction bases: 2. This CDR3 is 14 amino acids long. In DNA form, the CDR3 reads TGTGCCAGCAGCTTTAGCGGGTCCACAGATACGCAGTATTTT. Translating it yields CASSFSGSTDTQYF.

The genes are TRBV28 and TRBJ1-1; D unclear. Per germline, CDR1 MDHEN and CDR2 SYDVKM. The V and J ends lost 5 bases and 0 bases respectively, with 13 bases between them. The CDR3 totals 15 residues. The CDR3 region is CASSPHGFLNTEAFF. CDR3 in DNA: TGTGCCAGCAGTCCCCACGGGTTTCTGAACACTGAAGCTTTCTTT.

This chain joins TRBV9 and TRBJ2-5; either TRBD1 or TRBD2 may fit D (5 bases each). The germline V gene encodes CDR1 SGDLS and CDR2 YYNGEE. The ends were cut back, 3 bases at V and 1 base at J, with 19 bases in the middle. This CDR3 region has 17 residues. The CDR3 loop is CASSAVGGRTTQETQYF. The CDR3, as DNA: TGTGCCAGCAGCGCCGTTGGGGGACGGACGACCCAAGAGACCCAGTACTTC.

The chain couples TRBV25-1 to TRBJ2-2; no clear D. CDR3 length: 15 residues. Germline V lookup: CDR1 MGHDK, CDR2 SYGVNS. The germline V and J ends were trimmed by 1 base and 6 bases, with 12 bases remaining between them. CDR3 bases: TGTGCCAGCAGTGAATGGCGAGGTCTGGCCGGGGAGCTGTTTTTT. Residues: CASSEWRGLAGELFF.

V is TRBV19 and J is TRBJ2-1; 10 bases fit TRBD1. After removal of 5 bases from V and 8 bases from J, the junction contained 9 bases not matched to a gene. The V gene's germline CDR1 is LNHDA and CDR2 SQIVND (reference sequence). This CDR3 is built from 15 residues. The CDR3 loop is CASSARQGARDEQFF. The CDR3 DNA is TGTGCCAGTAGTGCCCGACAGGGGGCTCGGGATGAGCAGTTCTTC. The entire variable domain, with the rest obtained from reference TRBV19 and TRBJ2-1, is as follows: DGGITQSPKYLFRKEGQNVTLSCEQNLNHDAMYWYRQDPGQGLRLIYYSQIVNDFQKGDIAEGYSVSREKKESFPLTVTSAQKNPTAFYLCASSARQGARDEQFFGPGTRLTVL.

The CDR3 spells CASSGASAGDEQFF. CDR3 nucleotide sequence: TGCGCCAGCAGTGGGGCTTCTGCGGGCGATGAGCAGTTCTTC. The rearrangement joins TRBV5-1 to TRBJ2-1; D could derive from TRBD1 or TRBD2 (5 bases each). Germline CDR1 and CDR2: SGHRS and YFSETQ. Trimming cost V 5 bases and J 8 bases, with 17 bases left between them. The CDR3 is 14 amino acids.

The chain has TRBV6-6 and TRBJ2-3; D assignment may be TRBD1 or TRBD2 (5 bases each). The V gene's germline CDR1 is MNHNY and CDR2 SVGAGI (reference sequence). This CDR3 spans 15 amino acids. Trimming took off 5 bases at V and 3 bases at J, with 15 bases between the two ends. In DNA, the CDR3 is TGTGCCAGCAGTCCCCCACGGGGCCTGACAGATACGCAGTATTTT. This codes for CASSPPRGLTDTQYF.

The chain employs TRBV6-5 and TRBJ2-7; possible D gene TRBD2, 6 bases. Germline loops: CDR1 MNHEY, CDR2 SVGAGI. CDR3 length: 13 amino acids. V gave up 10 bases and J gave up 6 bases, with 19 bases separating them. The DNA of the CDR3 is TGTGCCACCCGACTAGGGAATTGGGGCGAGCAGTACTTC. It specifies CATRLGNWGEQYF.

The chain joins TRBV19 to TRBJ1-5; unclear D gene. CDR3 length: 17 amino acids. From germline, CDR1 is LNHDA and CDR2 SQIVND (reference sequence). V lost 3 bases and J lost 0, with 15 bases in between. In DNA, the CDR3 is TGTGCCAGTAGTATTTTCCTCACCGCGAGTAGCAATCAGCCCCAGCATTTT. It yields the protein CASSIFLTASSNQPQHF.

This chain joins TRBV7-9 and TRBJ1-1, with TRBD1 matching 8 bases. Per the germline V gene, CDR1 is SEHNR and CDR2 is FQNEAQ (reference sequence). The CDR3 has 15 amino acids. Unmatched junction bases numbered 4, after V lost 1 base and J lost 3 bases. The CDR3 protein is CASSLGKQGDTEAFF. CDR3 coding DNA: TGTGCCAGCAGCTTAGGTAAACAGGGGGACACTGAAGCTTTCTTT.

V and J are TRBV13 and TRBJ1-2; maybe TRBD1 (5 bases). The V end was cut by 11 bases, the J end by 5 bases, with 24 bases between. Per the germline V gene, CDR1 is PRHDT and CDR2 is FYEKMQ (reference sequence). The CDR3 sequence is 15 residues long. In DNA form, the CDR3 reads TGTGCCGTAGGACCTTTCCGGGAGGGGTATTATGGCTACACCTTC. Encoded protein: CAVGPFREGYYGYTF.

Only one count was recorded for this clone. The V gene is TRBV30, the J gene TRBJ1-5; D call uncertain. V lost 4 bases and J lost 4, with 11 bases in between. The CDR3 has 13 residues. Germline V CDR1 and CDR2: GTSNPN, SVGIG (reference sequence). The CDR3 spells CAWTRSSNQPQHF. The CDR3 DNA reads as TGTGCCTGGACGCGATCATCAAATCAGCCCCAGCATTTT.

On this clone: Other DNA sequences of this sample code for an identical CDR3. This rearrangement joins TRBV2 to TRBJ2-3; 7 nucleotides agree with TRBD2. The germline gives CDR1 SNHLY, CDR2 FYNNEI. This CDR3 comprises 13 residues. Unmatched junction bases numbered 0, after V lost 4 bases and J lost 2 bases. The CDR3 loop is CASSGDYTDTQYF. The CDR3 DNA reads TGTGCCAGCAGTGGGGACTACACAGATACGCAGTATTTT.

The gene calls are TRBV5-1 and TRBJ1-1; D is unclear. This CDR3 is built from 13 residues. CDR1 and CDR2 from the germline V gene are SGHRS and YFSETQ. Trimming left V 0 bases short and J 7 bases short, with 10 bases between. DNA of the CDR3: TGCGCCAGCAGCTTGGCCCTCCCACATGAAGCTTTCTTT. It yields the protein CASSLALPHEAFF.

The chain recombines TRBV5-1 with TRBJ2-1; D gene unclear. With 4 bases removed from V and 9 bases from J, the gap between germline ends came to 14 bases. The CDR3 length is 13 residues. Germline V lookup: CDR1 SGHRS, CDR2 YFSETQ. For the CDR3, the DNA is TGCGCCAGCAGCCCCCTCCCCGCTAGTGAGCAGTTCTTC. Protein: CASSPLPASEQFF.

The rearrangement links TRBV27 to TRBJ2-7; 11 nucleotides match TRBD2. V gave up 4 bases and J gave up 4 bases; unmatched junction bases: 9. Germline V gene sequence: CDR1 MNHEY, CDR2 SMNVEV (reference sequence). This CDR3 region has 16 residues. This CDR3 reads CASSSRYGLAGYEQYF. In nucleotides, the CDR3 is TGTGCCAGCAGTTCCCGTTATGGACTAGCGGGTTACGAGCAGTACTTC.

This sequence joins TRBV10-3 and TRBJ1-2, with D possibly TRBD1 on 5 matching bases. Germline values: CDR1 ENHRY, CDR2 SYGVKD. V was pared by 8 bases and J by 7 bases, with 14 bases between. This CDR3 region has 12 residues. The CDR3 here is CAIAGREAGYTF. As DNA, the CDR3 is TGTGCCATCGCGGGCAGGGAGGCTGGCTACACCTTC.

The V call is TRBV7-9, the J call TRBJ2-2; 9 bases line up with TRBD1. V lost 5 bases to trimming and J lost 1 base; unmatched junction nucleotides: 8. CDR3 length equals 17 residues. The germline gives CDR1 SEHNR, CDR2 FQNEAQ (reference sequence). In DNA form, the CDR3 reads TGTGCCAGCAGCCCTGGGACAGGGTGGGGGAACACCGGGGAGCTGTTTTTT. Amino acid sequence: CASSPGTGWGNTGELFF.

The rearrangement joins TRBV7-2 to TRBJ2-2; 14 bases are shared with TRBD2. Germline CDR1 and CDR2: SGHTA and FQGNSA. This CDR3 spans 18 amino acids. V shed 4 bases and J 7 bases; nucleotides not matched to a gene: 11. CDR3 coding DNA: TGTGCCAGCAGCTCACCCCAGGGGACTAGCGGGAGTAACGGGGAGCTGTTTTTT. Translating gives CASSSPQGTSGSNGELFF.

The chain joins TRBV2 to TRBJ2-7, with 10 bases lining up with TRBD2. V shed 6 bases and J 6 bases; nucleotides not matched to a gene: 11. CDR3 size: 15 residues. CDR1 and CDR2 (germline): SNHLY, FYNNEI. The CDR3 loop is CASSATLAGVAEQYF. The DNA of the CDR3 is TGTGCCAGCAGCGCTACCCTAGCGGGAGTGGCCGAGCAGTACTTC.

This chain uses TRBV10-3 with TRBJ1-3; no definite D call. The germline V and J ends were trimmed by 2 bases and 0 bases, with 5 bases remaining between them. Germline CDR1 reads ENHRY; CDR2 reads SYGVKD. The CDR3 totals 14 residues. The DNA for the CDR3 is TGTGCCATCAGTGAGACAACCTCTGGAAACACCATATATTTT. This codes for CAISETTSGNTIYF.

As DNA, the CDR3 is TGTGCCAGTCAGGGGGGATCCTACAATGAGCAGTTCTTC. Its translation: CASQGGSYNEQFF. The V and J genes are TRBV6-5 and TRBJ2-1; tentatively, D is TRBD1 (7 bases). V gave up 9 bases and J gave up 1 base, with 10 bases separating them. Germline CDR1 MNHEY, CDR2 SVGAGI. This CDR3 comprises 13 residues.